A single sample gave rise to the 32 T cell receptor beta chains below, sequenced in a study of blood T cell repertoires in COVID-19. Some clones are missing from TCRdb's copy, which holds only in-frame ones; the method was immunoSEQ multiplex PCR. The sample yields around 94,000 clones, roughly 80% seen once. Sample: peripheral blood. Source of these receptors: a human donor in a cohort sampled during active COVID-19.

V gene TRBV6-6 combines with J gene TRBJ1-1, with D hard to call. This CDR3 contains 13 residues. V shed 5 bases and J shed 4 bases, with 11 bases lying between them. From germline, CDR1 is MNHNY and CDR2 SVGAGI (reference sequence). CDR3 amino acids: CASSHVGSTEAFF. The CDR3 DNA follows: TGTGCCAGCAGTCATGTCGGTAGCACTGAAGCTTTCTTT.

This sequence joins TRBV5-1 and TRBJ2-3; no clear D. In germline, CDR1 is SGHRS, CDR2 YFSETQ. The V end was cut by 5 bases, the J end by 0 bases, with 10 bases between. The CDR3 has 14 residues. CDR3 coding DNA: TGCGCCAGCAGTTTTCTCCCGAGCACAGATACGCAGTATTTT. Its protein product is CASSFLPSTDTQYF.

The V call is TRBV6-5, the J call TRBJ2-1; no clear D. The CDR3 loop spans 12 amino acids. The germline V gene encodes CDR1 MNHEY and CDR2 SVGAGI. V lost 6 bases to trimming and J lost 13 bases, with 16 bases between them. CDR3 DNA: TGTGCCAGCAGATCCCTGACTGGAATTCAGTTCTTC. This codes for CASRSLTGIQFF.

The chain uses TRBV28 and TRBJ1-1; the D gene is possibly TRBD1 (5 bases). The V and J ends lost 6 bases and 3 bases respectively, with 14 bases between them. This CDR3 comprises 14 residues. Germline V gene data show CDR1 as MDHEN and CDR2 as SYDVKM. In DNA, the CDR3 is TGTGCCAGCAGACCACGAGACAGTCACACTGAAGCTTTCTTT. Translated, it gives CASRPRDSHTEAFF.

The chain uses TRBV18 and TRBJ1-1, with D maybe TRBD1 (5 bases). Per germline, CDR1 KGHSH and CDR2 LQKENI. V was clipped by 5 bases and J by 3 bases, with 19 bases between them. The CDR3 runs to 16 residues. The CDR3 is CASSSVRLRGDTEAFF. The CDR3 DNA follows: TGTGCCAGCTCATCCGTGAGGTTACGGGGGGACACTGAAGCTTTCTTT.

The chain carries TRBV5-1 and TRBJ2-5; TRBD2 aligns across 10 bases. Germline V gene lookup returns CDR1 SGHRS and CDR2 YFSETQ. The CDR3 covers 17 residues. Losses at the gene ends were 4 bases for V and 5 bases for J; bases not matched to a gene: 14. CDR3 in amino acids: CASSPAGLAGAWETQYF. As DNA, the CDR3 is TGCGCCAGCAGCCCCGCGGGCCTAGCGGGGGCCTGGGAGACCCAGTACTTC. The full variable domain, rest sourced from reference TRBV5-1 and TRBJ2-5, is KAGVTQTPRYLIKTRGQQVTLSCSPISGHRSVSWYQQTPGQGLQFLFEYFSETQRNKGNFPGRFSGRQFSNSRSEMNVSTLELGDSALYLCASSPAGLAGAWETQYFGPGTRLLVL.

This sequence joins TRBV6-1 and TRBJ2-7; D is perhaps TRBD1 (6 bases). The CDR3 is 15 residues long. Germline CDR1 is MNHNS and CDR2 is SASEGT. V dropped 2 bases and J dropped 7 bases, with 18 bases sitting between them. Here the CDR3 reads CASSEMSGVVREQYF. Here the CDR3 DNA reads TGTGCCAGCAGTGAAATGTCAGGGGTCGTGAGGGAGCAGTACTTC.

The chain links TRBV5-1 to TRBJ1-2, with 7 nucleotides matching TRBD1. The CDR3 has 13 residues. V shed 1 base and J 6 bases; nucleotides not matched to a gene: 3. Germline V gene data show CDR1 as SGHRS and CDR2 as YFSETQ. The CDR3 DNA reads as TGCGCCAGCAGCTTGCCGACAGGGAATGGCTACACCTTC. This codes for CASSLPTGNGYTF. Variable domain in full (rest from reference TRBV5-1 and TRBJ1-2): KAGVTQTPRYLIKTRGQQVTLSCSPISGHRSVSWYQQTPGQGLQFLFEYFSETQRNKGNFPGRFSGRQFSNSRSEMNVSTLELGDSALYLCASSLPTGNGYTFGSGTRLTVV.

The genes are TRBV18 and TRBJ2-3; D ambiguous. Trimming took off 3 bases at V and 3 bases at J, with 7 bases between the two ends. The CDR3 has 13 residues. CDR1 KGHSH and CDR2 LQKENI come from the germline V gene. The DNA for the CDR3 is TGTGCCAGCTCACCGGCAGGAACAGATACGCAGTATTTT. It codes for CASSPAGTDTQYF.

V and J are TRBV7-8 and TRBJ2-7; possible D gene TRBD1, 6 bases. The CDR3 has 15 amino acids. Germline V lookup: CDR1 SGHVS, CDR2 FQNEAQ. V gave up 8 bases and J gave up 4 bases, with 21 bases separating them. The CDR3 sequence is CASGTGFFPIYEQYF. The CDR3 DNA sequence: TGTGCCAGCGGTACAGGGTTTTTCCCAATTTACGAGCAGTACTTC.

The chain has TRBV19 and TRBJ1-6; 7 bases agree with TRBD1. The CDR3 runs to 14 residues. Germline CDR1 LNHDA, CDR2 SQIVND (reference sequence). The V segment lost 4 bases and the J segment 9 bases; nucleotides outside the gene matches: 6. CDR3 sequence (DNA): TGTGCCAGTAGTACGGGACAGCGTGGTTCACCCCTCCACTTT. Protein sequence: CASSTGQRGSPLHF.

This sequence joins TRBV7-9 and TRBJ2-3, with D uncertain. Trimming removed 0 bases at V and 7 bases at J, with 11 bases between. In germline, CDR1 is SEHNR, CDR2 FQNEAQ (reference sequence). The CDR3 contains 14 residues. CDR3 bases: TGTGCCAGCAGCTTAGCGGCAGCGCCGAATACGCAGTATTTT. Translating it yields CASSLAAAPNTQYF. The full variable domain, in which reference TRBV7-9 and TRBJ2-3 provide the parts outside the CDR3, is DTGVSQNPRHKITKRGQNVTFRCDPISEHNRLYWYRQTLGQGPEFLTYFQNEAQLEKSRLLSDRFSAERPKGSFSTLEIQRTEQGDSAMYLCASSLAAAPNTQYFGPGTRLTVL.

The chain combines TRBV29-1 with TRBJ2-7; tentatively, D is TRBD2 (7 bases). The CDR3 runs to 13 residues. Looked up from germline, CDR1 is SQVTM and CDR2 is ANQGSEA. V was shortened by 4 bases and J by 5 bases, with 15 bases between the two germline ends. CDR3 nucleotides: TGCAGCGTTGTGGGGGGGGGCTTCAACGAGCAGTACTTC. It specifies CSVVGGGFNEQYF.

CDR3 sequence: CASSPLKYSSYNEQFF. For the CDR3, the DNA is TGTGCCAGCTCACCACTAAAGTATAGCTCCTACAATGAGCAGTTCTTC. The V and J genes are TRBV18 and TRBJ2-1, with D unresolved. V was cut by 1 base and J by 0 bases, with 10 bases left in between. Per the germline V gene, CDR1 is KGHSH and CDR2 is LQKENI. There are 16 residues in the CDR3.

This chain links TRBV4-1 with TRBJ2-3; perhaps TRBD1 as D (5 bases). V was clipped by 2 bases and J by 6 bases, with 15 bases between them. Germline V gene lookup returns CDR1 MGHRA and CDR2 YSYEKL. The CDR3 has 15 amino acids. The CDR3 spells CASSQFRGFGDTQYF. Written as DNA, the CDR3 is TGCGCCAGCAGCCAATTTAGGGGATTTGGCGATACGCAGTATTTT.

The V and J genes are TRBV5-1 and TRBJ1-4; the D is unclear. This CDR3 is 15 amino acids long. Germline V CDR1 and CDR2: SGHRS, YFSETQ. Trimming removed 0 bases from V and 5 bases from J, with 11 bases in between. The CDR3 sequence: CASSLGPDQNEKLFF. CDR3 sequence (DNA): TGCGCCAGCAGCTTGGGGCCAGATCAAAATGAAAAACTGTTTTTT. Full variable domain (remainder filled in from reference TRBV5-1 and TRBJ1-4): KAGVTQTPRYLIKTRGQQVTLSCSPISGHRSVSWYQQTPGQGLQFLFEYFSETQRNKGNFPGRFSGRQFSNSRSEMNVSTLELGDSALYLCASSLGPDQNEKLFFGSGTQLSVL.

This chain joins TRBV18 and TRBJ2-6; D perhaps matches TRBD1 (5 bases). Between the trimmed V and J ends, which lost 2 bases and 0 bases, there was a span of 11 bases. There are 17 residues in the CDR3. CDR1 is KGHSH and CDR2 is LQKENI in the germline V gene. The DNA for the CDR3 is TGTGCCAGCTCACCAGGGGCAGCCCTCTCTGGGGCCAACGTCCTGACTTTC. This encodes CASSPGAALSGANVLTF.

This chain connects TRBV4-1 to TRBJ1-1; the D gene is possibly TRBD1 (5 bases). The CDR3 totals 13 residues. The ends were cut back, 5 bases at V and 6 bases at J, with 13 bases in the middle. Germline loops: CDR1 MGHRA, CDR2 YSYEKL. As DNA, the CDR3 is TGCGCCAGCAGCGGAGACCCGGGGGCTGAAGCTTTCTTT. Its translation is CASSGDPGAEAFF.

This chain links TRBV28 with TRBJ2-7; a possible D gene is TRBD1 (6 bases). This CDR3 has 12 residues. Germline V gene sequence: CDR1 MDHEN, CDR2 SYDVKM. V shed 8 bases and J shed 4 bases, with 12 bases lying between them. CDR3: CASQETGYEQYF. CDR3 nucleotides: TGTGCCAGCCAGGAGACAGGATACGAGCAGTACTTC.

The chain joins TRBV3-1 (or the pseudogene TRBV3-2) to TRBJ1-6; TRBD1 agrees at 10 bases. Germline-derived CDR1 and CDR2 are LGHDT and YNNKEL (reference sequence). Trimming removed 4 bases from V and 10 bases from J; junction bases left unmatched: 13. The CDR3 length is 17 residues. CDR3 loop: CASSLGTGALLASPLHF. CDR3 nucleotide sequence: TGTGCCAGCAGCCTTGGGACAGGGGCATTGTTGGCCTCACCCCTCCACTTT.

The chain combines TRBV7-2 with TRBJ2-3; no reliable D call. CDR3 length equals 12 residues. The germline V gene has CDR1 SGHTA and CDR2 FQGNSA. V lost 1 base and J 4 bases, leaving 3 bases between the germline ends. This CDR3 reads CASSLVADTQYF. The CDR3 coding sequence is TGTGCCAGCAGCTTAGTAGCAGATACGCAGTATTTT.

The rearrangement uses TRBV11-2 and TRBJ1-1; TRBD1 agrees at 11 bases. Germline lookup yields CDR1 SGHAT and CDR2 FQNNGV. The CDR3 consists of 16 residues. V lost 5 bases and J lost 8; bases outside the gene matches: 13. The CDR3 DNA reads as TGTGCCAGCAGCCGAACACCATGGGACAGGGGGAGAGAAGCTTTCTTT. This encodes CASSRTPWDRGREAFF.

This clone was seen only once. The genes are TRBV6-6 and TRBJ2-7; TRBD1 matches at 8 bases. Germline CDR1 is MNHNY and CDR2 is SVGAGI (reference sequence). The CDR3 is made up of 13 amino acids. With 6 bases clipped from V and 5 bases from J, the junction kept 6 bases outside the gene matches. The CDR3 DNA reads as TGTGCCAGCAGGCTGGCAGGGGGCGACGAGCAGTACTTC. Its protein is CASRLAGGDEQYF.

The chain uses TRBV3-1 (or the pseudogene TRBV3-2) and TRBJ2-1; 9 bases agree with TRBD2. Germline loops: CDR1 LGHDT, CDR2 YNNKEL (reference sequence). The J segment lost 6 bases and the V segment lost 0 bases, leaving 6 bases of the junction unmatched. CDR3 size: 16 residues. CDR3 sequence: CASSQERLAGSNEQFF. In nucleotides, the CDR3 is TGTGCCAGCAGCCAAGAGAGGCTAGCGGGGTCCAATGAGCAGTTCTTC.

The DNA of the CDR3 is TGTGCCAGCAGTCAACAGGGGGATCTTTTTTACGAGCAGTACTTC. This translates into CASSQQGDLFYEQYF. The V and J genes are TRBV27 and TRBJ2-7; 8 nucleotides agree with TRBD1. Germline CDR1 MNHEY, CDR2 SMNVEV (reference sequence). V lost 5 bases and J lost 4; bases outside the gene matches: 10. This CDR3 is built from 15 residues.

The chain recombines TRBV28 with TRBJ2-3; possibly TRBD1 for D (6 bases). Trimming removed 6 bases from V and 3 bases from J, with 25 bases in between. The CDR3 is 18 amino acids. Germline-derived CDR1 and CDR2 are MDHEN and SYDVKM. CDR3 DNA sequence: TGTGCCAGCAGCCCTCCTTCGACAAGGATGGGGGCTACAGATACGCAGTATTTT. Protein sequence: CASSPPSTRMGATDTQYF.

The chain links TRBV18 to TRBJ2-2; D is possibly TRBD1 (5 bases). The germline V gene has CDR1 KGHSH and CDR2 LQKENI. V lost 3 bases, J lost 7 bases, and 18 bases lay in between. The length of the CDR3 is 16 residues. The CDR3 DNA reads TGTGCCAGCTCACCTTCCCCGGCAGGGTACGGCGGGGAGCTGTTTTTT. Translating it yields CASSPSPAGYGGELFF.

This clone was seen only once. The CDR3 DNA reads TGTGCCAGCAGCCCGACAGGGAACTATGGCTACACCTTC. Amino acid sequence: CASSPTGNYGYTF. The rearrangement joins TRBV5-6 to TRBJ1-2; 7 nucleotides agree with TRBD1. Germline lookup yields CDR1 SGHDT and CDR2 YYEEEE. With 4 bases clipped from V and 2 bases from J, the junction kept 2 bases outside the gene matches. The CDR3 consists of 13 residues.

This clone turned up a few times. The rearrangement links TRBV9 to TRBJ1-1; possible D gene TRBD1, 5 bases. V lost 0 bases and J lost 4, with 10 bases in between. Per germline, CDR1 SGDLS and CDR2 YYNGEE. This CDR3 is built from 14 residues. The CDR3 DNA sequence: TGTGCCAGCAGCGTAGCGGGGGGAGCCACTGAAGCTTTCTTT. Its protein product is CASSVAGGATEAFF.

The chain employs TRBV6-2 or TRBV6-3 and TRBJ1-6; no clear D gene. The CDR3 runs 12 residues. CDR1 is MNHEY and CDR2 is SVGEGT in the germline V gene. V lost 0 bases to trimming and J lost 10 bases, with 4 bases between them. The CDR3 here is CASSYSGSPLHF. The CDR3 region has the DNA TGTGCCAGCAGTTACTCCGGGTCACCCCTCCACTTT.

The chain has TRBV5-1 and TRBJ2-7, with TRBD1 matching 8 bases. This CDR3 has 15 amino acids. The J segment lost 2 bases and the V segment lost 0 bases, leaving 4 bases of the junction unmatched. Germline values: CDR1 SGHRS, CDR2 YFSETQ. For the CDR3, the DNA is TGCGCCAGCAGCTTGGTCGGACAGGGCCCCTACGAGCAGTACTTC. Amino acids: CASSLVGQGPYEQYF.

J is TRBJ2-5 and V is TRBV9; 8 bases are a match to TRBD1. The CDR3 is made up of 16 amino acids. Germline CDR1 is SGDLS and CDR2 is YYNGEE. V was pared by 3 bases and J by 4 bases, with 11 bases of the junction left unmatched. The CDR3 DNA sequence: TGTGCCAGCAGCGCCCGAGACAGGGGAAGATCAGAGACCCAGTACTTC. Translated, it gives CASSARDRGRSETQYF.